The rows below give T cell receptor beta chains drawn from one sample of a study of shared clonotypes between healthy human individuals. The data were produced by immunoSEQ multiplex PCR, yet TCRdb's version contains in-frame clones alone and is incomplete. In the table there are hundreds of thousands of clones, around 97% of which are singletons. The material sequenced was naive CD4+ T cells sorted from blood. Receptors originate from a woman younger than 45 in good health. Both conserved end residues are part of each CDR3. Fields, in order: V gene, J gene, CDR3 length, CDR3 protein.

TRBV6-5	TRBJ1-4	13	CASRETGGEKLFF
TRBV28	TRBJ1-5	15	CASITTGVDNQPQHF
TRBV5-6	TRBJ2-5	16	CASSPGLAAYQETQYF
TRBV9	TRBJ2-1	16	CASSVDLAGSFHEQFF
TRBV27	TRBJ2-4	12	CASRRHGGIQYF
TRBV6-1	TRBJ1-4	15	CASSEAFWSNEKLFF
TRBV9	TRBJ2-2	15	CASRPGARLTGELFF
TRBV13	TRBJ1-1	15	CASSRGKVMNTEAFF
TRBV28	TRBJ2-5	14	CASRWGQGPSEQYF
TRBV28	TRBJ2-6	13	CASSPSGANVLTF
TRBV5-5	TRBJ1-5	16	CASSLVPGLSNQPQHF
TRBV7-9	TRBJ1-5	17	CASIRNRFPRSNQPQHF